The 17 T cell receptor beta chains listed next were all sequenced from one sample in a study of blood T cell repertoires in COVID-19. Here immunoSEQ multiplex PCR was the method, and the copy in TCRdb shows in-frame clones only, minus some. The sample yields tens of thousands of clones, about 91% seen once. Sample: peripheral blood. Every receptor here comes from a man between 65 and 79 years old with active COVID-19.

This clone is a singleton in its sample. In DNA, the CDR3 is TGTGCCAGTTCCGCCGGGACACTGAACACCGGGGAGCTGTTTTTT. This encodes CASSAGTLNTGELFF. V is TRBV19 and J is TRBJ2-2, with D possibly being TRBD1 (6 bases). The CDR3 contains 15 residues. With 8 bases removed from V and 1 base from J, the gap between germline ends came to 14 bases. Germline V gene data show CDR1 as LNHDA and CDR2 as SQIVND (reference sequence).

The chain employs TRBV28 and TRBJ2-7, with a possible D match to TRBD2 (6 bases). This CDR3 has 17 amino acids. The ends were cut back, 3 bases at V and 0 bases at J, with 18 bases in the middle. Germline V CDR1 and CDR2: MDHEN, SYDVKM. The CDR3 bases are TGTGCCAGCAGTTTGGAGGGCCGCGGGCTAAGCTCCTACGAGCAGTACTTC. Translating it yields CASSLEGRGLSSYEQYF. The whole variable domain, remainder taken from reference TRBV28 and TRBJ2-7, is DVKVTQSSRYLVKRTGEKVFLECVQDMDHENMFWYRQDPGLGLRLIYFSYDVKMKEKGDIPEGYSVSREKKERFSLILESASTNQTSMYLCASSLEGRGLSSYEQYFGPGTRLTVT.

The chain couples TRBV7-9 to TRBJ2-7, with TRBD2 matching 12 bases. Trimming at V came to 5 bases and at J to 1 base, leaving 3 bases not matched to a gene. Looked up from germline, CDR1 is SEHNR and CDR2 is FQNEAQ (reference sequence). The CDR3 totals 15 residues. The CDR3 spells CASSPTSGRSYEQYF. As DNA, the CDR3 is TGTGCCAGCAGCCCGACTAGCGGGAGATCCTACGAGCAGTACTTC. The variable domain in full, completed from reference TRBV7-9 and TRBJ2-7, reads DTGVSQNPRHKITKRGQNVTFRCDPISEHNRLYWYRQTLGQGPEFLTYFQNEAQLEKSRLLSDRFSAERPKGSFSTLEIQRTEQGDSAMYLCASSPTSGRSYEQYFGPGTRLTVT.

The chain links TRBV6-2 or TRBV6-3 to TRBJ2-1, with TRBD2 matching 12 bases. The V and J ends lost 5 bases and 8 bases, in that order; junction bases with no gene match: 7. Germline V lookup: CDR1 MNHEY, CDR2 SVGEGT. The CDR3 is 15 residues long. The CDR3 loop is CASSLLAGGTYEQFF. As DNA, the CDR3 is TGTGCCAGCAGTCTACTAGCGGGGGGTACGTATGAGCAGTTCTTC.

V is TRBV28 and J is TRBJ2-2; no definite D call. CDR3 size: 14 residues. Germline CDR1 MDHEN, CDR2 SYDVKM. Between the trimmed V and J ends, which lost 6 bases and 9 bases, there was a span of 17 bases. This chain's CDR3 is CASSSMVRVRELFF. In DNA, the CDR3 is TGTGCCAGCAGCTCAATGGTCCGCGTTCGGGAGCTGTTTTTT.

CDR3 nucleotide sequence: TGCGCCAGCAGCCAAGATTTTGATGCGCGTCGCGGTGCAGAGACCCAGTACTTC. Translated, it gives CASSQDFDARRGAETQYF. J is TRBJ2-5 and V is TRBV4-3; D call uncertain. V was shortened by 0 bases and J by 4 bases, with 21 bases between the two germline ends. The CDR3 has 18 amino acids. Looked up from germline, CDR1 is LGHNA and CDR2 is YSLEER.

The chain joins TRBV7-2 to TRBJ2-1; a possible D gene is TRBD2 (6 bases). Germline V gene lookup returns CDR1 SGHTA and CDR2 FQGNSA. The CDR3 spans 15 residues. V lost 5 bases to trimming and J lost 6 bases, with 17 bases between them. CDR3 protein: CASSNSGGPTNEQFF. CDR3 bases: TGTGCCAGCAGCAATAGCGGAGGCCCCACCAATGAGCAGTTCTTC.

This rearrangement joins TRBV5-1 to TRBJ1-1, with D possibly being TRBD1 (5 bases). Looked up from germline, CDR1 is SGHRS and CDR2 is YFSETQ. Trimming took off 0 bases at V and 11 bases at J, with 14 bases between the two ends. The CDR3 is 13 residues long. CDR3 loop: CASSLVRGVVAFF. CDR3 nucleotide sequence: TGCGCCAGCAGCTTGGTAAGGGGTGTTGTGGCTTTCTTT.

This chain uses TRBV28 with TRBJ2-7; TRBD2 matches at 7 bases. Germline CDR1 is MDHEN and CDR2 is SYDVKM. The CDR3 covers 16 residues. The CDR3 nucleotides read TGTGTCGCCAGCAGTTTGGGGGGGAGACTAGCCCACGAGCAGTACTTC. Amino acids: CVASSLGGRLAHEQYF.

V is TRBV18 and J is TRBJ2-3; 8 bases agree with TRBD1. Germline CDR1 is KGHSH and CDR2 is LQKENI. The CDR3 extends over 15 amino acids. The V gene end was trimmed by 6 bases and the J gene end by 4 bases; junction bases not matched to a gene: 9. The CDR3 reads CASSSQGVSSDTQYF. The DNA of the CDR3 is TGTGCCAGCTCGTCACAGGGGGTTTCTTCAGATACGCAGTATTTT.

CDR3 DNA sequence: TGTGCCAGCAGCCTCCGGGACGGGAGGGTCTACGAGCAGTACTTC. It is translated as CASSLRDGRVYEQYF. V and J are TRBV7-9 and TRBJ2-7; 8 positions match TRBD2. Trimming took 5 bases from V and 3 from J; bases not matched to a gene: 9. The V gene's germline CDR1 is SEHNR and CDR2 FQNEAQ (reference sequence). CDR3 length: 15 residues.

The chain employs TRBV2 and TRBJ2-3, with 10 bases aligning to TRBD2. V lost 7 bases to trimming and J lost 7 bases; unmatched junction nucleotides: 11. The CDR3 contains 15 residues. CDR1 is SNHLY and CDR2 is FYNNEI in the germline V gene. The DNA of the CDR3 is TGTGCCAGCAACCAGGAGCGGGGGGGCCCCCATACGCAGTATTTT. Encoded protein: CASNQERGGPHTQYF.

The chain couples TRBV4-3 to TRBJ1-2; no clear D. The germline gives CDR1 LGHNA, CDR2 YSLEER. There are 13 residues in the CDR3. Trimming shortened V by 0 bases and J by 5 bases, and 7 bases separated the two germline ends. The CDR3 DNA reads as TGCGCCAGCAGCCAAGATATTCGGTATGGCTACACCTTC. Residues: CASSQDIRYGYTF.

The rearrangement joins TRBV6-2 or TRBV6-3 to TRBJ2-1, with D possibly matching TRBD2 (6 bases). CDR1 is MNHEY and CDR2 is SVGEGT in the germline V gene. Trimming removed 3 bases at V and 6 bases at J, with 18 bases between. This CDR3 is 16 amino acids long. CDR3 in DNA: TGTGCCAGCAGTTATCCCGGGACTGCCACGTCCAATGAGCAGTTCTTC. It encodes CASSYPGTATSNEQFF.

This clone was seen once. The chain uses TRBV27 and TRBJ2-7; tentatively, D is TRBD1 (6 bases). The CDR3 runs 14 residues. Germline V gene data show CDR1 as MNHEY and CDR2 as SMNVEV (reference sequence). Trimming cost V 4 bases and J 3 bases, with 13 bases left between them. In DNA, the CDR3 is TGTGCCAGCAGTTCAGGTCAGGGGTTCTACGAGCAGTACTTC. Its protein is CASSSGQGFYEQYF.

This clone was detected only once. The chain has TRBV5-1 and TRBJ2-1; TRBD2 matches 9 bases. Germline trimming cut 4 bases from V and 1 base from J; bases unmatched to any gene: 3. The germline CDR1 and CDR2 sequences are SGHRS and YFSETQ. This CDR3 spans 15 amino acids. The CDR3 loop is CASSLLAGSYNEQFF. The CDR3 region has the DNA TGCGCCAGCAGCCTCCTAGCGGGGTCCTACAATGAGCAGTTCTTC.

The chain is built from TRBV18 and TRBJ2-2; D may be TRBD2 (6 bases). CDR1 and CDR2 (germline): KGHSH, LQKENI. Trimming pared 7 bases from V and 6 bases from J, leaving 18 bases between. There are 15 residues in the CDR3. The CDR3: CASFGGGSKAGELFF. DNA for the CDR3: TGTGCCAGCTTCGGTGGAGGGTCTAAGGCCGGGGAGCTGTTTTTT.